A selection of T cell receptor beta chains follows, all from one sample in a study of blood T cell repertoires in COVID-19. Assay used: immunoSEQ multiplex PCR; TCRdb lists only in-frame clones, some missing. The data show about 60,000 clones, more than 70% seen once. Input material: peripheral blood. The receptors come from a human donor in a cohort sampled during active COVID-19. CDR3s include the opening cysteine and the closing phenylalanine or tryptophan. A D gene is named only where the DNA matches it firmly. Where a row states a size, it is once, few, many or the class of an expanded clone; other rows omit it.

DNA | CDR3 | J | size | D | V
TGTGCCACCCAGCGGGGGAGGGAGACTGAAGCTTTCTTT | CATQRGRETEAFF | TRBJ1-1 | NA | NA | TRBV19
TGCAGCGTTGTTTCGGACAGAAAGGATGAAGCTTTCTTT | CSVVSDRKDEAFF | TRBJ1-1 | NA | NA | TRBV29-1
TGTGCCAGTATCCATCAGGGGTCTGGCTACACCTTC | CASIHQGSGYTF | TRBJ1-2 | few | NA | TRBV19
TGCGCCAGCAGCCTTCAGACAGGGCACAATGAGCAGTTCTTC | CASSLQTGHNEQFF | TRBJ2-1 | NA | TRBD1 | TRBV5-1
TGTGCCAGCAGTTTGTGGGGGGGGTACGAGCAGTACTTC | CASSLWGGYEQYF | TRBJ2-7 | once | TRBD2 | TRBV12-3/TRBV12-4
TGTGCCAGCATCTCGACAGATACGCAGTATTTT | CASISTDTQYF | TRBJ2-3 | NA | NA | TRBV21-1
TGCGCCAGCAGCTTGGGTAGCGCCGGCACAGATACGCAGTATTTT | CASSLGSAGTDTQYF | TRBJ2-3 | NA | NA | TRBV5-1
TGTGCCAGCAGTACTCGGGAGGCTGGGGCCAACGTCCTGACTTTC | CASSTREAGANVLTF | TRBJ2-6 | NA | TRBD2 | TRBV2
TGCAGCGTTGACAGGGGGCATATTCTGTATTTT | CSVDRGHILYF | TRBJ2-3 | NA | TRBD1 | TRBV29-1
TGTGCCAGCAGCCAGAGCAATTACGAGCAGTACTTC | CASSQSNYEQYF | TRBJ2-7 | few | NA | TRBV3-1/TRBV3-2
TGTGCCAGCAGTCAACAGGGGGCGAATTCACCCCTCCACTTT | CASSQQGANSPLHF | TRBJ1-6 | NA | TRBD1 | TRBV6-4
TGTGCCAGCAGCCAAGGGACAGGGCCCTACGAGCAGTACTTC | CASSQGTGPYEQYF | TRBJ2-7 | NA | TRBD1 | TRBV3-1/TRBV3-2
TGTGCCAGCAGCTTTTACAGGGGTGAGCAGTACTTC | CASSFYRGEQYF | TRBJ2-7 | NA | TRBD1 | TRBV7-2
TGTGCCACCAGCAGAGGGCAGGGTGGCAATCAGCCCCAGCATTTT | CATSRGQGGNQPQHF | TRBJ1-5 | NA | NA | TRBV15
TGTGCCAGCAGCTTAGCGCTCGGCACCGGGGAGCTGTTTTTT | CASSLALGTGELFF | TRBJ2-2 | NA | NA | TRBV7-8
TGTGCCAGTAGGCAGGACAGGGCCTCTGGAAACACCATATATTTT | CASRQDRASGNTIYF | TRBJ1-3 | once | TRBD1 | TRBV19
TGCGCCAGCAGCTTGGGCTACGGTATGGAGACCCAGTACTTC | CASSLGYGMETQYF | TRBJ2-5 | NA | NA | TRBV5-1
TGCGCCAGCAGCCAAGATTCGGGGGCTGAAGCTTTCTTT | CASSQDSGAEAFF | TRBJ1-1 | NA | NA | TRBV4-1
TGTGCCACCAGCAGAGATCTTTCCGGTGAAGAGACCCAGTACTTC | CATSRDLSGEETQYF | TRBJ2-5 | NA | NA | TRBV15
TGTGCCAGCTCACCACCGGAGGGAACAGATACGCAGTATTTT | CASSPPEGTDTQYF | TRBJ2-3 | NA | NA | TRBV18
TGTGCCAGTAGGTGGACAGACCAAGAGACCCAGTACTTC | CASRWTDQETQYF | TRBJ2-5 | NA | NA | TRBV19
TGTGCCAGCAGCTCGAACGGGGACAGGGGGACACCTAAATCCCACCTTCAAGAGACCCAGTACTTC | CASSSNGDRGTPKSHLQETQYF | TRBJ2-5 | once | TRBD1 | TRBV7-8
TGTGCCAGCAGTGTACGGTTCGTACAGGGTAACACTGAAGCTTTCTTT | CASSVRFVQGNTEAFF | TRBJ1-1 | once | NA | TRBV6-1
TGTGCCAGCACCGGCGGGGCATCCTACAATGAGCAGTTCTTC | CASTGGASYNEQFF | TRBJ2-1 | NA | NA | TRBV9
TGTGCCAGCAGCTACCTTCGGACCCTTGGGAGGGAGACCCAGTACTTC | CASSYLRTLGRETQYF | TRBJ2-5 | NA | NA | TRBV3-1/TRBV3-2
TGCAGCGTTGTGACAGGTTCGGGGGAGACCCAGTACTTC | CSVVTGSGETQYF | TRBJ2-5 | NA | NA | TRBV29-1
TGTGCCAGCAGTGAATGGTTGGGCAGGGGTAACACTGAAGCTTTCTTT | CASSEWLGRGNTEAFF | TRBJ1-1 | NA | NA | TRBV2
TGTGCCAGCAGCAAAAGGAACAGGGGGCACACTGAAGCTTTCTTT | CASSKRNRGHTEAFF | TRBJ1-1 | NA | TRBD1 | TRBV5-8
TGTGCCAGCAGTTTGAGGGAAACCTACGAGCAGTACTTC | CASSLRETYEQYF | TRBJ2-7 | NA | NA | TRBV12-3/TRBV12-4
TGCAGCGTTGAAGTTACAGGGGGGACTGAAGCTTTCTTT | CSVEVTGGTEAFF | TRBJ1-1 | NA | TRBD1 | TRBV29-1
TGTGCCAGCAGCTTTTCTAGCGGGATGGTCTTTGAGCAGTTCTTC | CASSFSSGMVFEQFF | TRBJ2-1 | NA | TRBD2 | TRBV7-9
TGTGCCAGCAGCCAAAAAACAGTGCCCATCGATAATGAAAAACTGTTTTTT | CASSQKTVPIDNEKLFF | TRBJ1-4 | NA | NA | TRBV3-1/TRBV3-2
TGCGCCAGCAGCTTGTACGGGCGGGACACAGATACGCAGTATTTT | CASSLYGRDTDTQYF | TRBJ2-3 | few | NA | TRBV5-1
TGCGCCAGCAGCTTCGGTTCAGCGGGAGGTTCCTCCGGGGCCAAAAACATTCAGTACTTC | CASSFGSAGGSSGAKNIQYF | TRBJ2-4 | NA | TRBD2 | TRBV5-1